These 21 T cell receptor beta chains were all obtained from the same sample, sequenced in a study of T-cell reconstitution after alpha-beta-depleted transplantation in children. Unique molecular identifiers were incorporated when the TCRbeta library was constructed. Each CDR3 protein is one row after TCRdb ran MiXCR on the PCR reads. The table shows under 300,000 distinct CDR3 sequences, with approximately 9.9% occurring only once. This material consisted of PBMCs from the stem cell graft donor, taken from the stem cell graft. Every receptor here comes from a human donor who donated a stem cell graft to a child with SCID.

This clonotype was detected only a few times. The chain couples TRBV19 to TRBJ1-1; TRBD1 is a possible D gene (6 bases). Between the trimmed V and J ends, which lost 6 bases and 3 bases, there was a span of 11 bases. The CDR3 totals 13 residues. The germline gives CDR1 LNHDA, CDR2 SQIVND (reference sequence). The CDR3 nucleotides are TGTGCCAGTAGCCAGGGGTACCACACTGAAGCTTTCTTT. This gives the protein CASSQGYHTEAFF.

This clonotype was detected many times. This sequence joins TRBV12-3 or TRBV12-4 and TRBJ1-6; no clear D. CDR3 length: 14 residues. V lost 3 bases and J lost 7, with 10 bases in between. The CDR3 region is CASSFGSGNSPLHF. In nucleotides, the CDR3 is TGTGCCAGCAGTTTTGGGTCTGGGAATTCACCCCTCCACTTT.

As to this clonotype: A read error may explain this, as a much larger clone is one base away. CDR3 region: CASSLGATSGQETQYF. CDR3 DNA sequence: TGTGCCAGCAGCTTAGGCGCGACTAGCGGGCAAGAGACCCAGTACTTC. The chain has TRBV7-2 and TRBJ2-5; 10 nucleotides match TRBD2. The germline V gene has CDR1 SGHTA and CDR2 FQGNSA. CDR3 size: 16 residues. Trimming removed 1 base from V and 2 bases from J; junction bases left unmatched: 4.

This clonotype has a count of ten or more. This chain links TRBV9 with TRBJ1-1; TRBD1 might be the D (6 bases). The CDR3 runs to 15 residues. The germline CDR1 and CDR2 sequences are SGDLS and YYNGEE. The V end lost 0 bases, the J end lost 2 bases, and 11 bases lay between the germline ends. The CDR3 region is CASSVVTGINTEAFF. The DNA of the CDR3 is TGTGCCAGCAGCGTAGTTACAGGGATAAACACTGAAGCTTTCTTT. The full variable domain, with the rest looked up from reference TRBV9 and TRBJ1-1, is DSGVTQTPKHLITATGQRVTLRCSPRSGDLSVYWYQQSLDQGLQFLIQYYNGEERAKGNILERFSAQQFPDLHSELNLSSLELGDSALYFCASSVVTGINTEAFFGQGTRLTVV.

This chain uses TRBV9 with TRBJ2-2, with TRBD2 identical over 10 bases. Per germline, CDR1 SGDLS and CDR2 YYNGEE. CDR3 length equals 15 residues. J was trimmed by 5 bases and V by 3 bases; bases with no gene match: 4. This CDR3 reads CASSGEGLATGELFF. In nucleotides, the CDR3 is TGTGCCAGCAGCGGTGAGGGACTAGCGACCGGGGAGCTGTTTTTT.

The sample holds many counts of this clonotype. The J gene is TRBJ2-1, the V gene TRBV2, with D hard to call. The germline CDR1 and CDR2 sequences are SNHLY and FYNNEI. The CDR3 contains 17 residues. The V gene lost 4 bases and the J gene lost 1 base, with 17 bases spanning the gap. CDR3 in amino acids: CASSGLIDRKSYNEQFF. The CDR3 DNA follows: TGTGCCAGCAGTGGCCTTATCGACCGGAAATCCTACAATGAGCAGTTCTTC.

This clonotype was detected a few times. The V call is TRBV9, the J call TRBJ2-7; D perhaps matches TRBD1 (5 bases). V was pared by 0 bases and J by 4 bases, with 11 bases between. The CDR3 totals 14 residues. CDR1 SGDLS and CDR2 YYNGEE come from the germline V gene. The CDR3: CASSVGGSLYEQYF. CDR3 in DNA: TGTGCCAGCAGCGTAGGGGGCAGCTTATACGAGCAGTACTTC.

Many counts were recorded for this clonotype. The chain is built from TRBV6-5 and TRBJ1-2; tentative D call: TRBD1 (5 bases). The germline gives CDR1 MNHEY, CDR2 SVGAGI. CDR3 size: 18 residues. The V and J ends lost 0 bases and 7 bases respectively, with 24 bases between them. CDR3 sequence reads: CASSYSVNFWAGRIGYTF. CDR3 nucleotide sequence: TGTGCCAGCAGTTACTCGGTCAATTTTTGGGCAGGGCGAATTGGCTACACCTTC.

V gene TRBV7-8 combines with J gene TRBJ1-2; D is uncertain. The CDR3 has 15 amino acids. Trimming took off 2 bases at V and 5 bases at J, with 15 bases between the two ends. Germline-derived CDR1 and CDR2 are SGHVS and FQNEAQ. CDR3 DNA sequence: TGTGCCAGCAGCTTAAGTTCGGACCGGGGTTATGGCTACACCTTC. Protein sequence: CASSLSSDRGYGYTF.

This clonotype was seen ten or more times. The chain carries TRBV5-1 and TRBJ1-2, with D possibly TRBD1 on 6 matching bases. V shed 5 bases and J shed 4 bases, with 15 bases lying between them. Germline V gene sequence: CDR1 SGHRS, CDR2 YFSETQ. This CDR3 is 14 amino acids long. CDR3 DNA: TGCGCCAGCAGAGAGGGGGATGTTGGCTATGGCTACACCTTC. Translation: CASREGDVGYGYTF.

The sample holds many counts of this clonotype. The chain is built from TRBV20-1 and TRBJ1-2; possibly TRBD1 for D (5 bases). Germline V lookup: CDR1 DFQATT, CDR2 SNEGSKA (reference sequence). V lost 4 bases and J lost 3, with 18 bases in between. CDR3 length equals 15 residues. CDR3 sequence (DNA): TGCAGTGCTATCACGTTGGACCGAGGGGACTATGGCTACACCTTC. Its translation is CSAITLDRGDYGYTF.

This clonotype was observed many times. The chain uses TRBV5-1 and TRBJ2-5, with 7 positions matching TRBD2. V lost 4 bases, J lost 4 bases, and 10 bases stayed unmatched. The CDR3 loop spans 15 amino acids. Per the germline V gene, CDR1 is SGHRS and CDR2 is YFSETQ. Written as DNA, the CDR3 is TGCGCCAGCAGCCGTACGACTAGCCGCTTAGAGACCCAGTACTTC. Residues: CASSRTTSRLETQYF.

This clonotype was seen more than once but under ten times. V and J are TRBV19 and TRBJ2-1, with D possibly being TRBD1 (6 bases). This CDR3 comprises 15 residues. Germline CDR1 is LNHDA and CDR2 is SQIVND (reference sequence). V gave up 7 bases and J gave up 4 bases, with 17 bases separating them. The CDR3 loop is CASMIQGAQYNEQFF. For the CDR3, the DNA is TGTGCCAGTATGATACAGGGCGCTCAATACAATGAGCAGTTCTTC.

This clonotype appeared many times. This chain uses TRBV5-1 with TRBJ2-1; 11 bases agree with TRBD1. Germline V gene data show CDR1 as SGHRS and CDR2 as YFSETQ. J was trimmed by 7 bases and V by 1 base; bases with no gene match: 7. CDR3 length: 16 amino acids. The CDR3 coding sequence is TGCGCCAGCAGCTTGACCGGGACAGGGGGTGGAAATGAGCAGTTCTTC. Amino acid sequence: CASSLTGTGGGNEQFF. The complete variable domain, with remaining parts taken from reference TRBV5-1 and TRBJ2-1, reads KAGVTQTPRYLIKTRGQQVTLSCSPISGHRSVSWYQQTPGQGLQFLFEYFSETQRNKGNFPGRFSGRQFSNSRSEMNVSTLELGDSALYLCASSLTGTGGGNEQFFGPGTRLTVL.

The sample holds many counts of this clonotype. As DNA, the CDR3 is TGTGCCAGCAGTGGCTCAGGGGTTTCAGGCTACACCTTC. Amino acids: CASSGSGVSGYTF. This chain uses TRBV2 with TRBJ1-2; D possibly corresponds to TRBD1 (6 bases). Per germline, CDR1 SNHLY and CDR2 FYNNEI. The ends were cut back, 4 bases at V and 8 bases at J, with 14 bases in the middle. CDR3 length: 13 amino acids.

This clonotype occurred many times. This chain links TRBV25-1 with TRBJ2-1; TRBD1 matches 7 bases. Germline trimming cut 5 bases from V and 5 bases from J; bases unmatched to any gene: 6. This CDR3 comprises 14 residues. Germline CDR1 and CDR2: MGHDK and SYGVNS. In nucleotides, the CDR3 is TGTGCCAGCAGTCTGTGGGACAGCGACAATGAGCAGTTCTTC. This codes for CASSLWDSDNEQFF.

This clonotype was detected ten times or more. The chain links TRBV10-3 to TRBJ2-7; perhaps TRBD2 as D (7 bases). V was clipped by 4 bases and J by 4 bases, with 17 bases between them. This CDR3 has 15 amino acids. Germline V gene lookup returns CDR1 ENHRY and CDR2 SYGVKD. CDR3 coding DNA: TGTGCCATCAGTGGGGGGGGCGCCAGGACTTACGAGCAGTACTTC. Protein: CAISGGGARTYEQYF.

This clonotype was counted ten times or more. The rearrangement joins TRBV7-2 to TRBJ2-3; D is unclear. V lost 1 base to trimming and J lost 2 bases, with 7 bases between them. CDR3 length equals 14 residues. CDR1 SGHTA and CDR2 FQGNSA come from the germline V gene. The CDR3 DNA follows: TGTGCCAGCAGCTTAGACCCGATCACAGATACGCAGTATTTT. Residues: CASSLDPITDTQYF.

In this sample, this clonotype turned up many times. V gene TRBV6-1 combines with J gene TRBJ2-1; the match to TRBD2 covers 10 bases. V was pared by 1 base and J by 7 bases, with 16 bases of the junction left unmatched. The CDR3 runs 19 residues. Germline-derived CDR1 and CDR2 are MNHNS and SASEGT. CDR3 bases: TGTGCCAGCAGTGAAGACAGGGTCCCAGCGGGGGGGTTTACGAATGAGCAGTTCTTC. It is translated as CASSEDRVPAGGFTNEQFF.

This clonotype was counted between two and nine times. The chain carries TRBV5-1 and TRBJ2-2, with a possible D match to TRBD2 (6 bases). Trimming removed 4 bases at V and 4 bases at J, with 11 bases between. CDR3 size: 14 residues. Germline loops: CDR1 SGHRS, CDR2 YFSETQ. CDR3 DNA: TGCGCCAGCAGCGGGCAGGGAGGCACCGGGGAGCTGTTTTTT. Its protein product is CASSGQGGTGELFF.

This clonotype was seen at least ten times. This chain uses TRBV15 with TRBJ2-2, with D possibly matching TRBD1 (5 bases). CDR1 and CDR2 (germline): LNHNV, YYDKDF (reference sequence). The length of the CDR3 is 16 residues. The V gene lost 1 base and the J gene lost 5 bases, with 14 bases spanning the gap. CDR3 residues: CATSRGPRGGTGELFF. CDR3 DNA sequence: TGTGCCACCAGCAGAGGCCCAAGGGGTGGAACCGGGGAGCTGTTTTTT.